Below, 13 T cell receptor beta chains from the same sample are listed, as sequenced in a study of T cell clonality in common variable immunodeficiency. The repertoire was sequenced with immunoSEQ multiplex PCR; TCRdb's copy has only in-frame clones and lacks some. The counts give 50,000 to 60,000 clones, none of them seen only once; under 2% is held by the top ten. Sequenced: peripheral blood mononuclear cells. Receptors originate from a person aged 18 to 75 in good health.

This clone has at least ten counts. Incomplete CDR3 DNA: TGTGCCAGTAGTCCCCGGACAGCCGTCTATGGC. Translation: CASSPRTAVYG. The CDR3 reads in full as CASSPRTAVYGYTF. The chain combines TRBV19 with TRBJ1-2; D perhaps matches TRBD1 (6 bases). Read sequence stops 3 residues before the CDR3 end, and the germline J gene provides the missing end. Between the trimmed V and J ends, which lost 5 bases and 4 bases, there was a span of 14 bases. There are 14 residues in the CDR3. Germline CDR1 reads LNHDA; CDR2 reads SQIVND (reference sequence).

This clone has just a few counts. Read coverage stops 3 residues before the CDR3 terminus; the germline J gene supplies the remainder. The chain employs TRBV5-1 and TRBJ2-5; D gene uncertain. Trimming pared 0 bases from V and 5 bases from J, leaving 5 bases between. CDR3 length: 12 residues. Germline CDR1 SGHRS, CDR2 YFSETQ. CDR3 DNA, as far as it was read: TGCGCCAGCAGCTTGGCTAGGGAGACC. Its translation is CASSLARET. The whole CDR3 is CASSLARETQYF.

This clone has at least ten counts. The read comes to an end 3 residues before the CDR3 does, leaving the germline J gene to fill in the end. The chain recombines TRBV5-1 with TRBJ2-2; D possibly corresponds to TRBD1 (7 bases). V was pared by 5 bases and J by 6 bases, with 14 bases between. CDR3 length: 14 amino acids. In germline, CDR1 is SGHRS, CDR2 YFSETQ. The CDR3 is CASREGDSAGELFF. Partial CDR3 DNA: TGCGCCAGCAGGGAGGGGGACAGCGCCGGGGAG.

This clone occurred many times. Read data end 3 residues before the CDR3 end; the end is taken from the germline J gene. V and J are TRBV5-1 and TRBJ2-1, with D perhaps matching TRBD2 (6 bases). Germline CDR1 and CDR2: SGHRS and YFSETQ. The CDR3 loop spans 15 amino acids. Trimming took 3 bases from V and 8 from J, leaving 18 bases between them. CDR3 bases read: TGCGCCAGCAGCTGGGACTCTGCTTCGAGGGATGAG. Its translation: CASSWDSASRDE. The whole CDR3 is CASSWDSASRDEQFF.

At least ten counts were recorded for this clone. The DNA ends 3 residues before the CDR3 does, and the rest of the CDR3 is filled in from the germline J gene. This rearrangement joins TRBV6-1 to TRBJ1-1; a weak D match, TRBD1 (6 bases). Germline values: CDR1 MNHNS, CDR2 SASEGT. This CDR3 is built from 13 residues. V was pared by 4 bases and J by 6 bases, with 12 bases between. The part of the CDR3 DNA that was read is TGTGCCAGCAGTGCTATTCAGGGGCCTGAA. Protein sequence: CASSAIQGPE. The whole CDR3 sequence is CASSAIQGPEAFF.

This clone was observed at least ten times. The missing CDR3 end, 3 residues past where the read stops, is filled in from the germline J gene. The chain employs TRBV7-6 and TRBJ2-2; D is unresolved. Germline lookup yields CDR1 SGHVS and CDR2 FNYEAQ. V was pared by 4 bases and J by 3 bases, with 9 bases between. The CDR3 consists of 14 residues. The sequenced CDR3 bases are TGTGCCAGCAGCTCCGGGTCATACACCGGGGAG. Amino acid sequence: CASSSGSYTGE. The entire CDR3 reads CASSSGSYTGELFF.

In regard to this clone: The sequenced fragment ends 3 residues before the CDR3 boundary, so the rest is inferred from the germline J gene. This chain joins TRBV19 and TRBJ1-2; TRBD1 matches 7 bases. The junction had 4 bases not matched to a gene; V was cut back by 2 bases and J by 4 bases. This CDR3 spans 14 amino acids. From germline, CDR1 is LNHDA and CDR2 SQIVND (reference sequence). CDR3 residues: CASSILAGGYGYTF. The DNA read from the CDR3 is TGTGCCAGTAGTATATTGGCAGGGGGCTATGGC.

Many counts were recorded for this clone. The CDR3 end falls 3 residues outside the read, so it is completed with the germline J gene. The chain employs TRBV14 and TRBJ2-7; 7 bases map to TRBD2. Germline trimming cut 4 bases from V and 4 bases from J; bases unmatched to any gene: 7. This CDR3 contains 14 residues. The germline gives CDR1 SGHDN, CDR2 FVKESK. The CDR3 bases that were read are TGTGCCAGCAGCCGGGCGAGCGGGGCTTACGAG. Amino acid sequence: CASSRASGAYE. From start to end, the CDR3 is CASSRASGAYEQYF.

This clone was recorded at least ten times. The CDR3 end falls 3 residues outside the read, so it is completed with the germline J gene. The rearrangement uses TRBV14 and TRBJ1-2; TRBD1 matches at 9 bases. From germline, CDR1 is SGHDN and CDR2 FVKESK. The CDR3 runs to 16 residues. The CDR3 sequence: CASSLFSNRGRGGYTF. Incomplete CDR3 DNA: TGTGCCAGCAGCCTCTTCTCGAACAGGGGGCGCGGAGGC.

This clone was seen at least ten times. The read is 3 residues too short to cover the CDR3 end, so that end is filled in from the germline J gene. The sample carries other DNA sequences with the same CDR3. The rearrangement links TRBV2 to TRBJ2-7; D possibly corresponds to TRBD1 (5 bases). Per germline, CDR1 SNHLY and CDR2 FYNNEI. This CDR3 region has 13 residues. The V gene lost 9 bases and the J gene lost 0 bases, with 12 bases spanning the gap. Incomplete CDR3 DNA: TGTGCCAGTAGTCGGCAGGGCTCCTACGAG. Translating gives CASSRQGSYE. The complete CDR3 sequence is CASSRQGSYEQYF. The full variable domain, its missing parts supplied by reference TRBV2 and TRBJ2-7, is EPEVTQTPSHQVTQMGQEVILRCVPISNHLYFYWYRQILGQKVEFLVSFYNNEISEKSEIFDDQFSVERPDGSNFTLKIRSTKLEDSAMYFCASSRQGSYEQYFGPGTRLTVT.

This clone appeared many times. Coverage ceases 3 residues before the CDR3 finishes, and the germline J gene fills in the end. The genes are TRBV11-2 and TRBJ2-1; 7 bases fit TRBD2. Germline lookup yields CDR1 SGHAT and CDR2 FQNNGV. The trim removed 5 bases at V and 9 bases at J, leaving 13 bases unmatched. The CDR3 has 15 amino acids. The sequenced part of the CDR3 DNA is TGTGCCAGCAGCCGCCCCGGCGGGAGTGAAGGTGAG. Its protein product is CASSRPGGSEGE. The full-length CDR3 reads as CASSRPGGSEGEQFF.

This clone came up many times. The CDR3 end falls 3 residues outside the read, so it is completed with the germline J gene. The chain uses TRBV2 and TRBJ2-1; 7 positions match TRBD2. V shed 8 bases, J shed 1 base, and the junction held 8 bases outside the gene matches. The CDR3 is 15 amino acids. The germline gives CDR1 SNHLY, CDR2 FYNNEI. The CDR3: CASDLKAGSYNEQFF. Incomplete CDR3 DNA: TGTGCCAGCGACCTTAAAGCGGGGTCCTACAATGAG.

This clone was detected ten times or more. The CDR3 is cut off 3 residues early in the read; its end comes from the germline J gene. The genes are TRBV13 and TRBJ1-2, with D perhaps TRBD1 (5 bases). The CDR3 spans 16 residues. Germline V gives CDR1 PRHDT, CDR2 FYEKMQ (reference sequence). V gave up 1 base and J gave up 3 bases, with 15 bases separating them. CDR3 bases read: TGTGCCAGCAGCTTAGATAGGGTCAGGGAGGACTATGGC. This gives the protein CASSLDRVREDYG. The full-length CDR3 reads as CASSLDRVREDYGYTF.